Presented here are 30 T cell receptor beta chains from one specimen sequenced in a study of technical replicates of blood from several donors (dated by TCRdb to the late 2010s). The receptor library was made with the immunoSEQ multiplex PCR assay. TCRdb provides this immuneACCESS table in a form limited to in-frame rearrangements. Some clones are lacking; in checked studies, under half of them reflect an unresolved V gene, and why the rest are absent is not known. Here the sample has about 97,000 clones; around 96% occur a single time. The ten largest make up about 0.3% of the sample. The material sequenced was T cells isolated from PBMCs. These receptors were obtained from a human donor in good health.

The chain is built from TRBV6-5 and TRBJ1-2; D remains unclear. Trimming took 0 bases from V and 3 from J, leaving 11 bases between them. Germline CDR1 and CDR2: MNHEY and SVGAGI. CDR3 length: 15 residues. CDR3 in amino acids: CASSYSPGPDYGYTF. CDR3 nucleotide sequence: TGTGCCAGCAGTTACTCGCCAGGTCCCGACTATGGCTACACCTTC.

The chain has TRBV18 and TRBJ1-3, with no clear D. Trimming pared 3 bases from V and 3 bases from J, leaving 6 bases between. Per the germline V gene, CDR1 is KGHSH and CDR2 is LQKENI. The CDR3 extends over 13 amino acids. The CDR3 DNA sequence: TGTGCCAGCTCACCCCCAGTTGGAAACACCATATATTTT. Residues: CASSPPVGNTIYF.

The DNA for the CDR3 is TGTGCCAGCAGCTCCTCTACAGAGAGGGTCGGAAACACCATATATTTT. The encoded protein is CASSSSTERVGNTIYF. V and J are TRBV27 and TRBJ1-3; D is unresolved. V was shortened by 6 bases and J by 4 bases, with 19 bases between the two germline ends. Germline CDR1 and CDR2: MNHEY and SMNVEV (reference sequence). The CDR3 sequence is 16 residues long.

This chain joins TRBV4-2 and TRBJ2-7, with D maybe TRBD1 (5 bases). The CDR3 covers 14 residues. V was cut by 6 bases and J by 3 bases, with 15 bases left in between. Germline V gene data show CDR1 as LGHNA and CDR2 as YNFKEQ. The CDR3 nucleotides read TGTGCCAGCAGTCCCAGGGCTAGTAGCTACGAGCAGTACTTC. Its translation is CASSPRASSYEQYF.

The chain's CDR3 is CASSSTERMGEQYF. For the CDR3, the DNA is TGTGCCAGCAGTTCGACAGAGAGGATGGGGGAGCAGTACTTC. The gene calls are TRBV27 and TRBJ2-7; TRBD1 might be the D (5 bases). The CDR3 runs 14 residues. V was pared by 4 bases and J by 7 bases, with 17 bases between. Germline V gene data show CDR1 as MNHEY and CDR2 as SMNVEV (reference sequence).

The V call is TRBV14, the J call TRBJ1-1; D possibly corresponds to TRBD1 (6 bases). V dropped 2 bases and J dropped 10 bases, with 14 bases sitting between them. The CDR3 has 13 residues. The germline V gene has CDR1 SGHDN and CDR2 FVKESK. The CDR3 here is CASSQTTGYRAFF. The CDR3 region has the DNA TGTGCCAGCAGCCAAACTACAGGGTACAGAGCTTTCTTT.

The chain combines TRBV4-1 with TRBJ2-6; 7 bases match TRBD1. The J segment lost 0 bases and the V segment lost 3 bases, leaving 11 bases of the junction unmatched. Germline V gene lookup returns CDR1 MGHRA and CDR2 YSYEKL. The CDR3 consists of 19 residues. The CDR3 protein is CASSQNSQGVHSGANVLTF. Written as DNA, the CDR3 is TGCGCCAGCAGCCAGAACTCCCAGGGGGTTCACTCTGGGGCCAACGTCCTGACTTTC.

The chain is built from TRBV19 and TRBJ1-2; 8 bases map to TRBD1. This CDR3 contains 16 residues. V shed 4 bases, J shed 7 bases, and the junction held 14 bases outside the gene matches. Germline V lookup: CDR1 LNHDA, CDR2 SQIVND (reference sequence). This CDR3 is CASSTAAGQGRGGYTF. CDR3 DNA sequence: TGTGCCAGTAGTACAGCGGCTGGACAGGGTAGGGGTGGCTACACCTTC.

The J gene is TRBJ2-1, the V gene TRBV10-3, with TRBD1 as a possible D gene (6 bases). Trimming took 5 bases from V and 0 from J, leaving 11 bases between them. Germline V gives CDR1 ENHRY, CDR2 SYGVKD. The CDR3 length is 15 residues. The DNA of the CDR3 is TGTGCCATCAGTCTGGGGGACAACTCCTACAATGAGCAGTTCTTC. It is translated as CAISLGDNSYNEQFF.

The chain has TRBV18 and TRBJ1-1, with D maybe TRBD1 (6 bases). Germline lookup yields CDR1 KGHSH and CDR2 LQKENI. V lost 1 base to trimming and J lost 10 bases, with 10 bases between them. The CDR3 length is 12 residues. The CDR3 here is CASSPHDRIAFF. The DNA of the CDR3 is TGTGCCAGCTCACCACACGACAGGATAGCTTTCTTT.

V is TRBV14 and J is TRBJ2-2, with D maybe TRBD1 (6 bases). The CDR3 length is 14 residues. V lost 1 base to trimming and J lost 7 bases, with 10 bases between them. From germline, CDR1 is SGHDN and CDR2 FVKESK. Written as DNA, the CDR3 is TGTGCCAGCAGCCAAGTACAGGGAATCGGGGAGCTGTTTTTT. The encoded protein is CASSQVQGIGELFF.

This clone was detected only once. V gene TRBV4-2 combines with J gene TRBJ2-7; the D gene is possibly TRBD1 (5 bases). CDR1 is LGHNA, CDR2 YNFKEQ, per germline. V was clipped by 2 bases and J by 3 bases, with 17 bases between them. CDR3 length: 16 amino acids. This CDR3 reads CASSQLVEGVLYEQYF. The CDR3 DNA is TGTGCCAGCAGCCAACTGGTTGAAGGGGTCCTCTACGAGCAGTACTTC.

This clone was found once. The chain's CDR3 is CASSFQGVYNEQFF. CDR3 sequence (DNA): TGTGCCAGCAGCTTCCAGGGGGTGTACAATGAGCAGTTCTTC. The rearrangement uses TRBV7-9 and TRBJ2-1, with TRBD1 matching over 7 bases. Germline CDR1 reads SEHNR; CDR2 reads FQNEAQ (reference sequence). Trimming took 3 bases from V and 4 from J; bases not matched to a gene: 3. This CDR3 comprises 14 residues.

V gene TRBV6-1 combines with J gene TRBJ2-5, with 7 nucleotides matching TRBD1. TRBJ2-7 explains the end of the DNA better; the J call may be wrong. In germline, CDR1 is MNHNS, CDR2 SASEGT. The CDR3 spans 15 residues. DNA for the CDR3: TGTGCCAGCAGTGAAACCCCGGGACAGACCTACGAGCAGTACTTC. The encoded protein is CASSETPGQTYEQYF.

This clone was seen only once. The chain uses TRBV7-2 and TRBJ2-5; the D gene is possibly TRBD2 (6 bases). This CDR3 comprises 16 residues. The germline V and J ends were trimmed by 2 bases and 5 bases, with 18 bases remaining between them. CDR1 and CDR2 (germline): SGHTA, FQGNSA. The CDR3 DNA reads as TGTGCCAGCAGCTTAATGATAGTGGGGGGTAAGGAGACCCAGTACTTC. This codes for CASSLMIVGGKETQYF. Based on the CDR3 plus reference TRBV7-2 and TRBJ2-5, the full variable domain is GAGVSQSPSNKVTEKGKDVELRCDPISGHTALYWYRQSLGQGLEFLIYFQGNSAPDKSGLPSDRFSAERTGGSVSTLTIQRTQQEDSAVYLCASSLMIVGGKETQYFGPGTRLLVL.

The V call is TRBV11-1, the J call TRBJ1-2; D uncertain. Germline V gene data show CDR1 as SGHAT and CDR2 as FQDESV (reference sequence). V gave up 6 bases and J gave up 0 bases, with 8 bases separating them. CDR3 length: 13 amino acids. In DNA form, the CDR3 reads TGTGCCAGCAGTACGGGATCTAACTATGGCTACACCTTC. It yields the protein CASSTGSNYGYTF.

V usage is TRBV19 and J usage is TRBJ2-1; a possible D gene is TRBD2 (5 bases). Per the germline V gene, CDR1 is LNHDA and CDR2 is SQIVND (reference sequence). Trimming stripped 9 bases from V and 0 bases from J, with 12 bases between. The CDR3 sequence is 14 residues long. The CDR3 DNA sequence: TGTGCCAGCAGGACTGGCAGCTCCTACAATGAGCAGTTCTTC. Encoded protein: CASRTGSSYNEQFF.

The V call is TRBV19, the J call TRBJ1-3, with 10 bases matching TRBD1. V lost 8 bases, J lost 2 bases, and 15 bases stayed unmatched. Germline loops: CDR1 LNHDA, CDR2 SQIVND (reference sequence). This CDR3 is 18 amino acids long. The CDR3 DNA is TGTGCCAGTTTCCCCGGGACAGGGGTTTTTTTCACTGGAAACACCATATATTTT. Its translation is CASFPGTGVFFTGNTIYF.

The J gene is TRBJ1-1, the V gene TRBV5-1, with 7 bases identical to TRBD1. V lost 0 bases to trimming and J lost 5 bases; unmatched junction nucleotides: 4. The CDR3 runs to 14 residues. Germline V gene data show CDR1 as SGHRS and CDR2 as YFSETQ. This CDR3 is CASSLGRGPTEAFF. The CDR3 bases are TGCGCCAGCAGCTTGGGTAGGGGGCCGACTGAAGCTTTCTTT.

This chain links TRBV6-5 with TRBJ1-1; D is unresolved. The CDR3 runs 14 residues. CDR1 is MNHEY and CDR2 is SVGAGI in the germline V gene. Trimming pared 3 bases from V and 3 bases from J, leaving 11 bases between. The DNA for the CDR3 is TGTGCCAGCAGTTATGGGTCTAGGTACACTGAAGCTTTCTTT. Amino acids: CASSYGSRYTEAFF.

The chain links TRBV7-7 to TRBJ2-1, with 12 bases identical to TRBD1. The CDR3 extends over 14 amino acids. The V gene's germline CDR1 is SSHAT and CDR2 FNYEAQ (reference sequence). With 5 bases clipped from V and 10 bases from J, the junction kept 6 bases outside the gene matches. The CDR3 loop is CASSGGQGAGEQFF. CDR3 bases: TGTGCCAGCAGCGGGGGACAGGGGGCAGGGGAGCAGTTCTTC.

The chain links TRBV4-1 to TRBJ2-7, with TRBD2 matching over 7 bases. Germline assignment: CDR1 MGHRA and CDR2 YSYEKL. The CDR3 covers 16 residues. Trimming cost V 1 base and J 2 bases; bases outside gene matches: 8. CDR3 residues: CASSQALTSATYEQYF. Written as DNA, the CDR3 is TGCGCCAGCAGCCAAGCTCTTACTAGCGCTACCTACGAGCAGTACTTC.

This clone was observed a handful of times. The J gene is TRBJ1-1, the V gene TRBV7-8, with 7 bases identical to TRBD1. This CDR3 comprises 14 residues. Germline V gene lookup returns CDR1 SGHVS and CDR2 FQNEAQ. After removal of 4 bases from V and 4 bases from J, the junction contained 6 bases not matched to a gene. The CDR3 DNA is TGTGCCAGCAGCTACAGGGGATCGGGCACTGAAGCTTTCTTT. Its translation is CASSYRGSGTEAFF.

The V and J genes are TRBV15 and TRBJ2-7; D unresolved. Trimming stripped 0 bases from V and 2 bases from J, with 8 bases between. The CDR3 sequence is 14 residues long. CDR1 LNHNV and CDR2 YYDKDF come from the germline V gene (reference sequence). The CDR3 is CATSRDPLAYEQYF. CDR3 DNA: TGTGCCACCAGCAGAGATCCACTTGCCTACGAGCAGTACTTC. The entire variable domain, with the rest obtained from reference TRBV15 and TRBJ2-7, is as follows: DAMVIQNPRYQVTQFGKPVTLSCSQTLNHNVMYWYQQKSSQAPKLLFHYYDKDFNNEADTPDNFQSRRPNTSFCFLDIRSPGLGDTAMYLCATSRDPLAYEQYFGPGTRLTVT.

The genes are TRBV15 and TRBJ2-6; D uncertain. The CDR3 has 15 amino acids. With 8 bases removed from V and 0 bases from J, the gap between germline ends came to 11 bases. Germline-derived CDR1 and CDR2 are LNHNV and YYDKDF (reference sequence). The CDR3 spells CATRSFSSGANVLTF. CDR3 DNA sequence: TGTGCCACCCGCTCATTTAGCTCTGGGGCCAACGTCCTGACTTTC. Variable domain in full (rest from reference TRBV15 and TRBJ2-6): DAMVIQNPRYQVTQFGKPVTLSCSQTLNHNVMYWYQQKSSQAPKLLFHYYDKDFNNEADTPDNFQSRRPNTSFCFLDIRSPGLGDTAMYLCATRSFSSGANVLTFGAGSRLTVL.

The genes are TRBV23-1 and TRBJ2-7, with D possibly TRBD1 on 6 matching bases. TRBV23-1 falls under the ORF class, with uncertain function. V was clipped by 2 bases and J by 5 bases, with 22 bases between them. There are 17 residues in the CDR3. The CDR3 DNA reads TGCGCCAGCAGTCAAAGCCAACTCACAGGGCAATTGGACGAGCAGTACTTC. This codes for CASSQSQLTGQLDEQYF.

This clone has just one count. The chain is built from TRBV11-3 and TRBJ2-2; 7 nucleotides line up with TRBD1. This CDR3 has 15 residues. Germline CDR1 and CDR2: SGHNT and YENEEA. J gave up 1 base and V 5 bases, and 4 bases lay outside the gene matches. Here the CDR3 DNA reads TGTGCCAGCAGCCCGGGACAGCGGAACACCGGGGAGCTGTTTTTT. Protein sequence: CASSPGQRNTGELFF.

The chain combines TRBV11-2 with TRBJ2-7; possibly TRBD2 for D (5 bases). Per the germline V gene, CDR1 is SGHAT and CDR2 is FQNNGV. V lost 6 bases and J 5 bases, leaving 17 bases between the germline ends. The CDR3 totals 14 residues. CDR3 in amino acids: CASSLSYLADEQYF. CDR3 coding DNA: TGTGCCAGCAGTCTTTCTTATCTAGCCGACGAGCAGTACTTC.

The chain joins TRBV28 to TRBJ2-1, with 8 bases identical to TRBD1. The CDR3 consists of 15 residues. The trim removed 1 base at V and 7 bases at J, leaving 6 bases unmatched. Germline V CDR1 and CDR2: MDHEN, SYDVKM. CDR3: CASSLLQGEGNEQFF. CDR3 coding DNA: TGTGCCAGCAGTTTATTACAGGGGGAAGGTAATGAGCAGTTCTTC.

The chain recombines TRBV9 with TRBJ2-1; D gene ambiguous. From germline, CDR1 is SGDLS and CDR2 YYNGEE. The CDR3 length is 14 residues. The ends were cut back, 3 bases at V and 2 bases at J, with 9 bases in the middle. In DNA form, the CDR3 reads TGTGCCAGCAGCGGGAGACTCACCTACAATGAGCAGTTCTTC. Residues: CASSGRLTYNEQFF.